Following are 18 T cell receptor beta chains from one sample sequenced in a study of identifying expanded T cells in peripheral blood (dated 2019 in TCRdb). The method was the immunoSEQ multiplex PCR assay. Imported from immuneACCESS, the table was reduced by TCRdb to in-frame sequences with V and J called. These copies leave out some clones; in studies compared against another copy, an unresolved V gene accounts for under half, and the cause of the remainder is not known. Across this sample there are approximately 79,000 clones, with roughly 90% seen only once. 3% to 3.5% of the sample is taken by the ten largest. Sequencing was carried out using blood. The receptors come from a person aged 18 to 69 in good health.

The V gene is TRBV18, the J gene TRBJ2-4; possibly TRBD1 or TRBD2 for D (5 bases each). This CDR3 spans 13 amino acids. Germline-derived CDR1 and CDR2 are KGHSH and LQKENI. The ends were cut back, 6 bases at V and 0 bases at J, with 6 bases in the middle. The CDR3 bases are TGTGCCAGCTCGGGGGAAGCCAAAAACATTCAGTACTTC. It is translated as CASSGEAKNIQYF. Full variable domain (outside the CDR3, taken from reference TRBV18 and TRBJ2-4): NAGVMQNPRHLVRRRGQEARLRCSPMKGHSHVYWYRQLPEEGLKFMVYLQKENIIDESGMPKERFSAEFPKEGPSILRIQQVVRGDSAAYFCASSGEAKNIQYFGAGTRLSVL.

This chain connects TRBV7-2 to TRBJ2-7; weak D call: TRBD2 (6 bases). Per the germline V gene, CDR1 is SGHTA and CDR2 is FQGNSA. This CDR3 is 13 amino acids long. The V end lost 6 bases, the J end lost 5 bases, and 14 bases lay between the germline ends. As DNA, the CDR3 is TGTGCCAGCAGACCCGCCGGCGGGAACGAGCAGTACTTC. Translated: CASRPAGGNEQYF.

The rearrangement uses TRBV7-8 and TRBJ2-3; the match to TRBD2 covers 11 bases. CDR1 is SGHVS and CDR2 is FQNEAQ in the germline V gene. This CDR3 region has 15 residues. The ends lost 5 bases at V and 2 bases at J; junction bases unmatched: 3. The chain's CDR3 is CASSTSGGATDTQYF. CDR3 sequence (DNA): TGTGCCAGCAGCACTAGCGGGGGTGCCACAGATACGCAGTATTTT. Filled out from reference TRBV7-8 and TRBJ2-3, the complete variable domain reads GAGVSQSPRYKVAKRGQDVALRCDPISGHVSLFWYQQALGQGPEFLTYFQNEAQLDKSGLPSDRFFAERPEGSVSTLKIQRTQQEDSAVYLCASSTSGGATDTQYFGPGTRLTVL.

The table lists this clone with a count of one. DNA of the CDR3: TGTGCCTGGAGGGACCTCCGACAGGCCGTAAACACCATATATTTT. It is translated as CAWRDLRQAVNTIYF. This chain joins TRBV30 and TRBJ1-3; a weak D match, TRBD1 (6 bases). The CDR3 loop spans 15 amino acids. V was trimmed by 3 bases and J by 6 bases, leaving 18 bases between them. Germline lookup yields CDR1 GTSNPN and CDR2 SVGIG (reference sequence). Full variable domain (remainder filled in from reference TRBV30 and TRBJ1-3): SQTIHQWPATLVQPVGSPLSLECTVEGTSNPNLYWYRQAAGRGLQLLFYSVGIGQISSEVPQNLSASRPQDRQFILSSKKLLLSDSGFYLCAWRDLRQAVNTIYFGEGSWLTVV.

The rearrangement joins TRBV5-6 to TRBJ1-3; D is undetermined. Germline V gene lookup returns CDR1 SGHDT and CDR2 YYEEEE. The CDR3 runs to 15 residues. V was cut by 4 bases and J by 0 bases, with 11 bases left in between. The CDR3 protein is CASSPPPGSGNTIYF. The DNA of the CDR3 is TGTGCCAGCAGCCCCCCGCCAGGCTCTGGAAACACCATATATTTT.

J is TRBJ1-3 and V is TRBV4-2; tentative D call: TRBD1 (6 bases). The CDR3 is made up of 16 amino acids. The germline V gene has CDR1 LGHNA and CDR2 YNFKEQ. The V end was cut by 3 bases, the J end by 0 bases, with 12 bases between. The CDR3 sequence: CASSQPDSPSGNTIYF. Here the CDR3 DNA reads TGTGCCAGCAGCCAGCCGGACAGTCCCTCTGGAAACACCATATATTTT.

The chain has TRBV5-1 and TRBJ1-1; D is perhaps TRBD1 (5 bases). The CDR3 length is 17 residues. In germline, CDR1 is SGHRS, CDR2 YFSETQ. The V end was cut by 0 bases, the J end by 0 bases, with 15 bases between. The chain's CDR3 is CASSLGGLQLMNTEAFF. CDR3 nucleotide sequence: TGCGCCAGCAGCTTGGGGGGCCTACAGCTCATGAACACTGAAGCTTTCTTT.

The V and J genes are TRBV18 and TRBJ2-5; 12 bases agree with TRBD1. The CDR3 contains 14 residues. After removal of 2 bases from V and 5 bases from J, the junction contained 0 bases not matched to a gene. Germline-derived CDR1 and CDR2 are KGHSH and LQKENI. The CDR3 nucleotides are TGTGCCAGCTCACCAGGGACAGGGGGCGAGACCCAGTACTTC. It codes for CASSPGTGGETQYF.

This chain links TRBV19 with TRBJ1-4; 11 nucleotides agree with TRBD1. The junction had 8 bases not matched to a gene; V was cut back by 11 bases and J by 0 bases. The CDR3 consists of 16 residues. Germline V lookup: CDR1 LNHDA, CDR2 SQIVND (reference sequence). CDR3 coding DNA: TGTGCCTCCAAGGACAGGGGGCTTGCAACTAATGAAAAACTGTTTTTT. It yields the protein CASKDRGLATNEKLFF.

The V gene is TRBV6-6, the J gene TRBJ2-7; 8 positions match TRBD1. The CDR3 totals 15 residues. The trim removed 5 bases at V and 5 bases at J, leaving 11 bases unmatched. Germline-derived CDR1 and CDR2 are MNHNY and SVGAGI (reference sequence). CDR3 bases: TGTGCCAGCAGTGCCGCCGGACAGGGATTGGACGAGCAGTACTTC. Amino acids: CASSAAGQGLDEQYF.

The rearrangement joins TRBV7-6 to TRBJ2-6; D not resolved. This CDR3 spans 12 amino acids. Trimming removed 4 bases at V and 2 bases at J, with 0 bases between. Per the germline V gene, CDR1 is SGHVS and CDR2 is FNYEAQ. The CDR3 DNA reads TGTGCCAGCAGCTCTGGGGCCAACGTCCTGACTTTC. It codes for CASSSGANVLTF.

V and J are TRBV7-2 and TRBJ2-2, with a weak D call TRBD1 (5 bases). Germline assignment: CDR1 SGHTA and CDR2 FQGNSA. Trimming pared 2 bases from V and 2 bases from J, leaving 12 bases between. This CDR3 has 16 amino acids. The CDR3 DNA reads TGTGCCAGCAGCTTAAGACAGATTTCAAACACCGGGGAGCTGTTTTTT. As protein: CASSLRQISNTGELFF.

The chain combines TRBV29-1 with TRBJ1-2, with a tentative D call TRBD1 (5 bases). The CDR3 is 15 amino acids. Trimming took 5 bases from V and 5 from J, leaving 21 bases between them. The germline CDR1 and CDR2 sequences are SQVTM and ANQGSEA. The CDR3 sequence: CSVYGTTEYSYGYTF. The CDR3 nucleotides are TGCAGCGTTTATGGGACGACAGAGTATAGTTATGGCTACACCTTC.

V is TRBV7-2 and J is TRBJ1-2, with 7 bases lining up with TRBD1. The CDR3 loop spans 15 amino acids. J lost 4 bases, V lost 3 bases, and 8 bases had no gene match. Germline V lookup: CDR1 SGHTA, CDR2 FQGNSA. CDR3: CASSFNWDSSYGYTF. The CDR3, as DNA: TGTGCCAGCAGCTTCAACTGGGACAGTTCCTATGGCTACACCTTC. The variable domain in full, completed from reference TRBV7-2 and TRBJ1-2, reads GAGVSQSPSNKVTEKGKDVELRCDPISGHTALYWYRQSLGQGLEFLIYFQGNSAPDKSGLPSDRFSAERTGGSVSTLTIQRTQQEDSAVYLCASSFNWDSSYGYTFGSGTRLTVV.

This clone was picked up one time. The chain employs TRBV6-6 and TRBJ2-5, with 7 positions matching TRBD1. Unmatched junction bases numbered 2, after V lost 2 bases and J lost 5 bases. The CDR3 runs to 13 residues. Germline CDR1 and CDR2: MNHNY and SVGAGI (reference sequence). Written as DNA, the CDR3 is TGTGCCAGCAGTTACAGGGGGCAGGAGACCCAGTACTTC. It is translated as CASSYRGQETQYF.

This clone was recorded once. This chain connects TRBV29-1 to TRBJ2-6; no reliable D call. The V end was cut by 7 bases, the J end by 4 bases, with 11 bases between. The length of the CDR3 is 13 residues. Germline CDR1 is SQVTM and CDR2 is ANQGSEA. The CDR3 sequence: CSAALGGANVLTF. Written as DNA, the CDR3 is TGCAGCGCCGCCCTAGGGGGGGCCAACGTCCTGACTTTC.

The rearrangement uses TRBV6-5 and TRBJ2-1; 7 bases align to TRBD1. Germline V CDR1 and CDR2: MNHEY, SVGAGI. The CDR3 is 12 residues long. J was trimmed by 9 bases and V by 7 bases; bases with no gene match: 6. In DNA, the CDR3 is TGTGCCAGCAAAAGGGGGCATGGTGAGCAGTTCTTC. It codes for CASKRGHGEQFF.

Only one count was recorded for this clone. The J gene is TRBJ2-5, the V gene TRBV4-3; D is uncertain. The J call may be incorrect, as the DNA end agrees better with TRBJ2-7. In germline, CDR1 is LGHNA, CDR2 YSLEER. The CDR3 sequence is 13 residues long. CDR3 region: CASSQATFGEQYF. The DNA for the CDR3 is TGCGCCAGCAGCCAAGCTACCTTCGGCGAGCAGTACTTC.